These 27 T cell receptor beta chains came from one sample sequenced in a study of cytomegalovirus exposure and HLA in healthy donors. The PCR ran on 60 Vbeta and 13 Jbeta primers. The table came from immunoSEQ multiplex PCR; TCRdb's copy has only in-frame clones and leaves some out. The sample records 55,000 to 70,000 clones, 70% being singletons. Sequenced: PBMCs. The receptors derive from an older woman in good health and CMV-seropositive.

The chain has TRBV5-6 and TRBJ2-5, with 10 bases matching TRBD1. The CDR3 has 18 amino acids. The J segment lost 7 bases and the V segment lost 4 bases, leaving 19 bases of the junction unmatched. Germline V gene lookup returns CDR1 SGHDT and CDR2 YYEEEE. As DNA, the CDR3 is TGTGCCAGCAGCCATACGGTACTCGGGACAGGGGAGGTCTGGACCCAGTACTTC. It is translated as CASSHTVLGTGEVWTQYF. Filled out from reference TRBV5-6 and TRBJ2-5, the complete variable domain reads DAGVTQSPTHLIKTRGQQVTLRCSPKSGHDTVSWYQQALGQGPQFIFQYYEEEERQRGNFPDRFSGHQFPNYSSELNVNALLLGDSALYLCASSHTVLGTGEVWTQYFGPGTRLLVL.

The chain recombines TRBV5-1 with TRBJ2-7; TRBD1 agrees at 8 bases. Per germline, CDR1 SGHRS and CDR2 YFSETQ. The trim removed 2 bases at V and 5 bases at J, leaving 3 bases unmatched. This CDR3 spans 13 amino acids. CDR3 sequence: CASSLNRGNEQYF. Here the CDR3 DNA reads TGCGCCAGCAGCTTAAACAGGGGGAACGAGCAGTACTTC. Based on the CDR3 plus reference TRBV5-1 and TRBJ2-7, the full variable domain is KAGVTQTPRYLIKTRGQQVTLSCSPISGHRSVSWYQQTPGQGLQFLFEYFSETQRNKGNFPGRFSGRQFSNSRSEMNVSTLELGDSALYLCASSLNRGNEQYFGPGTRLTVT.

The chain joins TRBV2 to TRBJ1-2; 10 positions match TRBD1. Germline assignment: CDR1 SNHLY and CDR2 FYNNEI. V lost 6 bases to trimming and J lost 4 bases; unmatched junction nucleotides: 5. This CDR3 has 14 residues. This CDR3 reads CASRQGQGSYGYTF. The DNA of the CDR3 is TGTGCCAGCAGACAGGGACAGGGGAGCTATGGCTACACCTTC. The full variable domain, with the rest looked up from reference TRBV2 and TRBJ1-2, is EPEVTQTPSHQVTQMGQEVILRCVPISNHLYFYWYRQILGQKVEFLVSFYNNEISEKSEIFDDQFSVERPDGSNFTLKIRSTKLEDSAMYFCASRQGQGSYGYTFGSGTRLTVV.

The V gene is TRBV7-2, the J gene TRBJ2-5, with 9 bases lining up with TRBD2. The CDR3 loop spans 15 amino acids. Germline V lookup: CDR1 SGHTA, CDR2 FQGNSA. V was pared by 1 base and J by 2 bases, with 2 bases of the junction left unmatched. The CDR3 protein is CASSLVRGGQETQYF. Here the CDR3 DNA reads TGTGCCAGCAGCTTAGTGCGGGGGGGGCAAGAGACCCAGTACTTC.

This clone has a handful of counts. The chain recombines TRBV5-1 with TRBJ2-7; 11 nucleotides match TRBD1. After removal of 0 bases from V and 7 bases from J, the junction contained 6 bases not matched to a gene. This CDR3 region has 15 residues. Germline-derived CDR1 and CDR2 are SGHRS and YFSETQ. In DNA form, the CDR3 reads TGCGCCAGCAGCTTGGAAGGACAGGGGGCTCGGGAGCAGTACTTC. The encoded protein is CASSLEGQGAREQYF.

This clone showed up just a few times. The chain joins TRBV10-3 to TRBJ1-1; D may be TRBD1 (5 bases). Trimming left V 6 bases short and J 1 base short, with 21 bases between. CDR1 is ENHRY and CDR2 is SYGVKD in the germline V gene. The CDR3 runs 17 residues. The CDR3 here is CAISGRGVVWTNTEAFF. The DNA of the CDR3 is TGTGCCATCAGCGGTCGGGGGGTGGTGTGGACGAACACTGAAGCTTTCTTT.

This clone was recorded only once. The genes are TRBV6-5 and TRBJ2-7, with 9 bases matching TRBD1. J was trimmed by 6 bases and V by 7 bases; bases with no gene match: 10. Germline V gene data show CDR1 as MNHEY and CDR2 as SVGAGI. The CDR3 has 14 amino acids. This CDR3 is CASNQGQGRSEQYF. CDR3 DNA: TGTGCCAGCAACCAAGGACAGGGGAGGAGCGAGCAGTACTTC.

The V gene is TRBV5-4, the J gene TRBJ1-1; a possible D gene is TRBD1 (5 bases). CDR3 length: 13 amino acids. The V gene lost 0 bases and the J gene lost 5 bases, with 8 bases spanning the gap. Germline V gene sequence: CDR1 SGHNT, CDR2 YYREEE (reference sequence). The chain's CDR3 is CASSLEGMTEAFF. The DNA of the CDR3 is TGTGCCAGCAGCTTGGAGGGGATGACTGAAGCTTTCTTT.

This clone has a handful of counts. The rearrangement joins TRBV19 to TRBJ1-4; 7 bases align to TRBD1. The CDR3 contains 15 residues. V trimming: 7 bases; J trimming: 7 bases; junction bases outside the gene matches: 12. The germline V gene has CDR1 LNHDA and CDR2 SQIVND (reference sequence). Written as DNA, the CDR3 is TGTGCCAGTACCCCGCGGGACAGTCGTGCTGAAAAACTGTTTTTT. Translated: CASTPRDSRAEKLFF.

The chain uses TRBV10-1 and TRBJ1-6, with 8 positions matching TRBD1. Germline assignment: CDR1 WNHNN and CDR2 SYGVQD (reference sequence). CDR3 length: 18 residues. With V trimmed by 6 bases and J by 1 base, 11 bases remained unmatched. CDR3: CASRQRQGTFSYNSPLHF. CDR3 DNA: TGCGCCAGCAGACAACGACAGGGGACCTTTTCCTATAATTCACCCCTCCACTTT.

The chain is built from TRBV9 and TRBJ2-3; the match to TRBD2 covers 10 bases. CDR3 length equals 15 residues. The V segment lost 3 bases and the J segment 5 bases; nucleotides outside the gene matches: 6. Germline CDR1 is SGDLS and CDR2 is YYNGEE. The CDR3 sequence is CASSDSGGPEDTQYF. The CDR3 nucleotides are TGTGCCAGCAGCGATAGCGGGGGGCCTGAAGATACGCAGTATTTT.

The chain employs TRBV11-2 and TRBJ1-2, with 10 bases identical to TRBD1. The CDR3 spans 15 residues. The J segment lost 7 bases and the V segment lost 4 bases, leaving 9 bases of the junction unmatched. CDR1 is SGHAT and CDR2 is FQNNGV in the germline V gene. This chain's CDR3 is CASSSIGQGERGYTF. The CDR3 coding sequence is TGTGCCAGCAGCTCGATAGGACAGGGGGAACGTGGCTACACCTTC.

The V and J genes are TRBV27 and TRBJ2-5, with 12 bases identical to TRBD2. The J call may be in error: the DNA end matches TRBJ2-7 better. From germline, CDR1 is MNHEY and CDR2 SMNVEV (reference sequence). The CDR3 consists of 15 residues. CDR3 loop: CASASRTSGEFEQYF. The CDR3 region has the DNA TGTGCCAGCGCTTCCAGGACTAGCGGGGAATTCGAGCAGTACTTC.

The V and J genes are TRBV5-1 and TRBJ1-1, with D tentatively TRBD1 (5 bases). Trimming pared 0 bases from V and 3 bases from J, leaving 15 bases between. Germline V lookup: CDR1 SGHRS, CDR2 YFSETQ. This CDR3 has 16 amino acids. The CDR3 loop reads CASSLEGLSRDTEAFF. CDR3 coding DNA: TGCGCCAGCAGCTTGGAGGGGCTAAGTAGGGACACTGAAGCTTTCTTT.

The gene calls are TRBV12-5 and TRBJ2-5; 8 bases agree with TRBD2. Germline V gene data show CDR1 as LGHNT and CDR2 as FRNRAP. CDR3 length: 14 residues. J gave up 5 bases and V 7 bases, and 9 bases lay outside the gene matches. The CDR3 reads CASAGGDLRETQYF. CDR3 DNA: TGTGCTAGTGCCGGGGGGGACCTTCGGGAGACCCAGTACTTC.

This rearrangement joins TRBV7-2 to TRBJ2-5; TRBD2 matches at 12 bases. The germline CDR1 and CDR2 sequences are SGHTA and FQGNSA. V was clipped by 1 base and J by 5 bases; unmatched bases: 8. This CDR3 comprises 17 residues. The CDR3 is CASSLGASGGAMETQYF. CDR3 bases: TGTGCCAGCAGCTTAGGCGCTAGCGGGGGGGCGATGGAGACCCAGTACTTC.

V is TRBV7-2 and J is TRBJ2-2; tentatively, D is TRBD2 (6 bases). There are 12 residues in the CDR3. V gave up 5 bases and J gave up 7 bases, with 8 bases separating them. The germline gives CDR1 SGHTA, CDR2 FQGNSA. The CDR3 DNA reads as TGTGCCAGCAGCCGGGGGTACGGGGAGCTGTTTTTT. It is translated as CASSRGYGELFF. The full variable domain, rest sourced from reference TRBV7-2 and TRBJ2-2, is GAGVSQSPSNKVTEKGKDVELRCDPISGHTALYWYRQSLGQGLEFLIYFQGNSAPDKSGLPSDRFSAERTGGSVSTLTIQRTQQEDSAVYLCASSRGYGELFFGEGSRLTVL.

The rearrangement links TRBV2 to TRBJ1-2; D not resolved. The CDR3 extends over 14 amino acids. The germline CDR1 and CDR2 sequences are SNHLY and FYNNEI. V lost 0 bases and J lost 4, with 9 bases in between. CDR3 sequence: CASSEALQLYGYTF. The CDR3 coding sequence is TGTGCCAGCAGTGAAGCGCTACAGCTCTATGGCTACACCTTC.

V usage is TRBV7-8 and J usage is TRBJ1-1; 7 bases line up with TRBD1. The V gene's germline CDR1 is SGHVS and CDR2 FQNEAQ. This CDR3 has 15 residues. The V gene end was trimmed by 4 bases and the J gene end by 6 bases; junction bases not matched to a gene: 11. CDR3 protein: CASSSPGGWVSEAFF. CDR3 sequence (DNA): TGTGCCAGCAGCTCACCAGGGGGATGGGTCTCTGAAGCTTTCTTT.

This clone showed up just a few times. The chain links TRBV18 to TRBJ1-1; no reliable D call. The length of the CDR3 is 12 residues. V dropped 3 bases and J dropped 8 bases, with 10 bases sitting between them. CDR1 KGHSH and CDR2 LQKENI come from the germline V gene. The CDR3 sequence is CASSPLAAEAFF. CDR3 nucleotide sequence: TGTGCCAGCTCACCGTTGGCCGCCGAAGCTTTCTTT.

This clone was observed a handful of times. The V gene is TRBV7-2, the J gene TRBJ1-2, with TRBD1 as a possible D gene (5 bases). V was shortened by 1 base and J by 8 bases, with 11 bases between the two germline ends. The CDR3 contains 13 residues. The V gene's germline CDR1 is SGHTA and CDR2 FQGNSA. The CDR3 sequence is CASSLGGREGYTF. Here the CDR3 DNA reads TGTGCCAGCAGCTTAGGGGGGAGGGAGGGCTACACCTTC.

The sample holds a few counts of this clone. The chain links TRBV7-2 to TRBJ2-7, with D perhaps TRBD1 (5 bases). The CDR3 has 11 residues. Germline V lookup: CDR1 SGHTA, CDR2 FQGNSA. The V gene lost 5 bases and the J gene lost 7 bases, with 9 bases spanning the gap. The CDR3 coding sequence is TGTGCCAGCAGCCCAGGGATGGAGCAGTACTTC. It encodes CASSPGMEQYF.

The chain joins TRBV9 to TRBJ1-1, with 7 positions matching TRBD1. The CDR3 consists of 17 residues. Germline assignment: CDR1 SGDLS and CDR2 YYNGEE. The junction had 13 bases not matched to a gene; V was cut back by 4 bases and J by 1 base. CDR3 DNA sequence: TGTGCCAGCAGCCCCAGGGGGGCACTTGTATCGAACACTGAAGCTTTCTTT. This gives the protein CASSPRGALVSNTEAFF.

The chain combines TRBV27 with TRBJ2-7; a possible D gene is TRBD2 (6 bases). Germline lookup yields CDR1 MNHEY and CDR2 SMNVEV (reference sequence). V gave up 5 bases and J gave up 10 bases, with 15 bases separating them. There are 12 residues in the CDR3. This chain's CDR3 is CASSPPGGAQYF. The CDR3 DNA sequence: TGTGCCAGCAGTCCCCCCGGGGGAGCCCAGTACTTC.

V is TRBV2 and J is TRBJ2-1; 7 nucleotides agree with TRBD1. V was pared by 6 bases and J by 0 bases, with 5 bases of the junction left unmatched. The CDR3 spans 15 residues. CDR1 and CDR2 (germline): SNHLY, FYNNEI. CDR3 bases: TGTGCCAGCAGCGAGGGACAGACCTCCTACAATGAGCAGTTCTTC. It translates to CASSEGQTSYNEQFF.

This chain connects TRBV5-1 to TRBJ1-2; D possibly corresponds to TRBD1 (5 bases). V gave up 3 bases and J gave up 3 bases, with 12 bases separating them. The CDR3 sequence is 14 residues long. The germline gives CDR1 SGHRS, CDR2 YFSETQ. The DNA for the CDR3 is TGCGCCAGCAGCTCCGAGACAGACGACTATGGCTACACCTTC. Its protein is CASSSETDDYGYTF.

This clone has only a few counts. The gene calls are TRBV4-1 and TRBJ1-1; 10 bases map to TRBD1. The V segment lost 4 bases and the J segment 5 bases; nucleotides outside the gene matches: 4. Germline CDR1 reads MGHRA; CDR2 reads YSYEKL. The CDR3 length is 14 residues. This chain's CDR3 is CASSPGTGATEAFF. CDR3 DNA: TGCGCCAGCAGCCCAGGGACAGGGGCAACTGAAGCTTTCTTT.